The entry that follows covers one TCR beta chain sequence. Germline and junction disagree at one end, which may indicate a read error. The data stem from a study of identical twins. Germline CDR1 is LGHDT and CDR2 is YNNKEL (reference sequence). This CDR3 contains 17 residues. Each CDR3 protein is one row after TCRdb ran MiXCR on the 5' RACE reads. The data contain a few hundred thousand distinct CDR3 sequences, about 8.3% of them singletons. These data are also associated with another study on yellow fever vaccine responses in identical twins.

Sequenced input: CD8+ T cells sorted from blood. The chain has TRBV3-1 and TRBJ2-5; D perhaps matches TRBD1 (6 bases). This TCR was recovered from a woman younger than 35 in good health. The CDR3 region has the DNA TGTGCCTGCAGCCAGGAGGTACTGGACAGACCCCCCCAGTGGGAGTACTTC. This codes for CACSQEVLDRPPQWEYF.